Listed here is a single TCR beta chain. Its antigen is not identified. The sample comes from a study of monozygotic twins with inflammatory bowel disease. TCRdb re-called the 5' RACE reads and shows each CDR3 protein once, DNA omitted. In all, the sample yields 110,000 or so distinct CDR3 sequences. Regarding the study as a whole: The analysis yielded no support for one strong signal or clonotype associated with IBD. Especially with disease activity, IBD patients shared fewer clonotypes with others than healthy twins did.

This TCR came from a human donor with ulcerative colitis or Crohn's disease, or a healthy co-twin of an affected twin (not recorded which). Source material: blood.

CDR3: CASSYSWGYETQYF. This rearrangement joins TRBV6-5 to TRBJ2-5. The CDR3 has 14 residues. Germline V gene sequence: CDR1 MNHEY, CDR2 SVGAGI.